This T cell receptor beta chain is drawn from a study of OX40 agonist ivuxolimab in advanced cancers. As regards this clone: Its antigen remains unknown.

Study findings and constraints: Expanded peripheral T-cell antigen specificity went undetermined. Normalized T-cell clonal expansion was also low in a subset of nonresponders.

Some clones are missing from TCRdb's copy, which holds only in-frame ones; the method was immunoSEQ multiplex PCR. The table includes around 67,000 clones, nearly 90% detected once. V lost 3 bases to trimming and J lost 5 bases, with 19 bases between them. This CDR3 comprises 16 residues. Germline assignment: CDR1 SGHNT and CDR2 YYREEE (reference sequence). The chain links TRBV5-4 to TRBJ2-3, with no clear D. The source material was CD4+ or CD8+ T cells sorted from blood, sampled in a trial of the OX40 agonist ivuxolimab. The source is an adult with an advanced solid tumor such as melanoma, head and neck, liver or kidney cancer. CDR3 amino acids: CASSSNSLQIVDTQYF. CDR3 in DNA: TGTGCCAGCAGCTCTAACTCTCTTCAAATTGTAGATACGCAGTATTTT.